This T cell receptor (beta chain) comes out of a study of blood T cell repertoires in COVID-19 (dated by TCRdb to 2019 to 2021). For the study in its entirety: The collaborator samples originated in the United States, Italy and Spain and spanned the acute and convalescent phases of COVID-19. The samples were drawn from two sources: the first 160 participants of the ongoing ImmuneRACE study, and 1,000 to 1,500 subjects contributed by 6 global collaborators. The material from the prospective study consisted of cDNA or gDNA derived from T cells, B-cell-depleted T cells, or PBMCs. Where available, HLA class I and class II types were obtained from metadata supplied by the sample provider rather than from assay-based typing. The dataset comprised deeply sampled blood TCRbeta repertoires from subjects exposed to, actively infected with, or recovered from COVID-19. The repertoires were released in a freely available public database meant as a resource for research on the immune response to SARS-CoV-2. Sample metadata almost always included a de-identified subject ID, COVID-19 status, age in years and sex. General conclusions and limits of the study: The quantity of clinical and demographic metadata differed by source and by participant and was supplied without curation.

TCRbeta CDR3 regions were amplified from genomic DNA by means of the immunoSEQ Assay, a bias-controlled multiplex PCR. In the source study's methods: Nucleated cell counts per sample were estimated from amplification of reference gene primers within the assay. To quantify the absolute abundance of each unique TCRbeta CDR3 rearrangement, sequence reads were collapsed and filtered. For each sample, productive Simpson clonality was calculated as the square root of Simpson's diversity index across productive rearrangements. In its TCRdb copy, this immuneACCESS table keeps in-frame sequences only and misses some clones. Where compared with another copy, unresolved V genes explain less than half of these, and the others have no known cause. V, J and clone size were drawn from that table, and D and trimming were deduced from the DNA. For this sample the table gives just under 50,000 clones, of which about 84% were detected only once. Around 15% of the sample is in the top ten clones.

Details on this clone: Its recognized antigen is unknown. No base qualities exist here, and no much larger clone lies one base off it.

The collaborating institutions used their own protocols to collect whole blood in K2EDTA tubes. Collaborator samples were shipped for TCRbeta analysis as frozen whole blood, isolated PBMCs, or DNA extracted from either sample type. The germline V and J ends show losses of 7 bases and 8 bases respectively, and no gene match explains 6 bases of the junction. CDR1 ENHRY and CDR2 SYGVKD are derived from the germline V gene. The CDR3, from cysteine to phenylalanine, totals 14 residues. Only the CDR3 region is kept as DNA, spanning 42 bases read in frame from base 1. Material: peripheral blood. Recombination connected TRBV10-3 to TRBJ2-1; 12 bases in the junction line up with TRBD2. The TCR comes from a human donor in a cohort sampled during active COVID-19. Here the CDR3 is given as CAITGLAGTDEQFF. The nucleotide sequence is given as TGTGCCATCACCGGACTAGCGGGGACGGATGAGCAGTTCTTC.